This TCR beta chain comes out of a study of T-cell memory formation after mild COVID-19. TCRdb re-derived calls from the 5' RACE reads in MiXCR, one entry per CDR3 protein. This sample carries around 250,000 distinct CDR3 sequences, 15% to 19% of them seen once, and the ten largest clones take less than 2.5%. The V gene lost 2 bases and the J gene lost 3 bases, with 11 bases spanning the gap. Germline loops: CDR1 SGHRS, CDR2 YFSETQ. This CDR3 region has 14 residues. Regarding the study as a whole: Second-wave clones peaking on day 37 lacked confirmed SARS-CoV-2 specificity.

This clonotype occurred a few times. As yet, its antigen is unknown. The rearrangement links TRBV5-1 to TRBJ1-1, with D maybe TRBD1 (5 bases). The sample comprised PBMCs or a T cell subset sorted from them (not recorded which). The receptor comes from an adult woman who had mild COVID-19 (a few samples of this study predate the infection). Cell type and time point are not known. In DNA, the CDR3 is TGCGCCAGCAGCTTTACTCAGGGCTACACTGAAGCTTTCTTT. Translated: CASSFTQGYTEAFF.